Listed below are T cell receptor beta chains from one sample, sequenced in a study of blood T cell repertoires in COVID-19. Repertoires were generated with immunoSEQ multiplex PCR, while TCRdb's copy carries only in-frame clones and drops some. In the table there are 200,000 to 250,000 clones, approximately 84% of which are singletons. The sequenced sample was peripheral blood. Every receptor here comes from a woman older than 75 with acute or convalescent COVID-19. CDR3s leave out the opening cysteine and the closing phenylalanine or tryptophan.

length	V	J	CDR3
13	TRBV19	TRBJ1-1	ASSMLVGGGTEAF
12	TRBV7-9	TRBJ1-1	ASSLALMNTEAF
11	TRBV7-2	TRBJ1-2	ASSPDFGYGYT
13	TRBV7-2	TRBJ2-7	ASSLTGTGRYEQY
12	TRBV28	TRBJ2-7	ASSFPGGGGEQY
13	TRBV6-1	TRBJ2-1	ASSEASGGYNEQF
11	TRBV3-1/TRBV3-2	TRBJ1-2	ASSQVANYGYT
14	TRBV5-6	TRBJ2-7	ASSRATSGSFYEQY
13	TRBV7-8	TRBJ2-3	ASSQGLAGGDTQY
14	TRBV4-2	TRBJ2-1	ASSQVSGRAYNEQF
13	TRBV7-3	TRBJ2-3	ASSGSGGGGDTQY
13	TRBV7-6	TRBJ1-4	ASSLVAGTNEKLF
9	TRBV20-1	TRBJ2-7	SAGSGYEQY
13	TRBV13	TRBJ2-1	ASRVGASGSYEQF
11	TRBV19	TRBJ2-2	ASSWTSDGELF
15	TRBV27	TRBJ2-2	ASRRKAPRVNTGELF
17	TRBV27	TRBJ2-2	ASSLPTSGRVAGAGELF
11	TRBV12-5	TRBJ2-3	ASLAGRGDTQY
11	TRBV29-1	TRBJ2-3	SVGGQSTDTQY
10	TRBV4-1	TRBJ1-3	ASSAGGNTIY
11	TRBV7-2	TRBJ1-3	ASSSGQGNTIY
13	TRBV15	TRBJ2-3	ATSRGDRGPDTQY
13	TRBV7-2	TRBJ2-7	ASSLGSGGSYEQY
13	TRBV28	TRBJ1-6	ASRPQGAKNSPLH
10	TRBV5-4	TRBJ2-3	ASSFFSDTQY
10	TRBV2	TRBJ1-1	ASRGDGIEAF
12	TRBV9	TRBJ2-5	ASSPRLVRETQY
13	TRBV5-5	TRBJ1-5	ASSSEGGSNQPQH
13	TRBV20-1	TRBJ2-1	SASFGTGYSDEQF
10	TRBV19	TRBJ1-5	ASSQGSQPQH
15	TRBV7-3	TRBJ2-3	ASSLIGAGGPGDTQY
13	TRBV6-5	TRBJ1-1	ASSYGGRRNTEAF
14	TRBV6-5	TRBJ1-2	ASSSLGQGPGYGYT
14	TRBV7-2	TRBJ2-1	ASSLDTSGGASEQF
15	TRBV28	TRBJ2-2	ASRPRGSGSNTGELF
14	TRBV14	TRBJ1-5	ASSQDRTGRNQPQH
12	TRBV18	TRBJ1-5	ASSPTVSNQPQH
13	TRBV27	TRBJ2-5	ASRPFGSGQETQY
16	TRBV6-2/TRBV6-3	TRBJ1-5	ASSYLPGADYSNQPQH
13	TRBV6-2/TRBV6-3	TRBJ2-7	ASSYSPQDPYEQY
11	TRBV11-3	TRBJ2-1	ASSSGETNEQF
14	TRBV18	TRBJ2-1	ASSRLLADIYNEQF
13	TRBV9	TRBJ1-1	ASSVGQGENTEAF
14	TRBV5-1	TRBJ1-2	ASSLARGTSNYGYT
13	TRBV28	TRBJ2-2	ASSVSGPGTGELF
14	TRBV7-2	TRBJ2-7	ASSLGSGTGHYEQY
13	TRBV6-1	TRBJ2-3	ASSESEWWTDTQY
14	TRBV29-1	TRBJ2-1	SALGGTGGSYNEQF
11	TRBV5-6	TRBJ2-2	ASSPVNTGELF
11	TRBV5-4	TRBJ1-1	ASSPSGRTEAF
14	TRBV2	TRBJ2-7	ASRDPLDRGTYEQY
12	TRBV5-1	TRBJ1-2	ASSSQGFDYGYT
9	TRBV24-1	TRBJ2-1	ATVRENEQF
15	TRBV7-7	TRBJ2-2	ASSPRVGAGSTGELF
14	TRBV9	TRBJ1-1	ASSVDPGRSNTEAF
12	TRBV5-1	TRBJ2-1	ASRTRSEIYEQF
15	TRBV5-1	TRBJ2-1	ASSLSGGPSSYNEQF
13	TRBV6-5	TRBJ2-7	ASSSWSGSSYEQY
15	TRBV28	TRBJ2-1	ASSLILLAGEYNEQF
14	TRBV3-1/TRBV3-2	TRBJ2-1	ASSLGLAGASNEQF